Described below is a single T cell receptor (beta chain) sequence and its context. This entry is derived from a study of blood T cells in healthy people across ages. It was with a sample-barcoded 5' primer and a J-beta primer mix that a second PCR of about 6 to 12 cycles was run. At least 2.5 million CDR3-containing paired-end reads were obtained per sample. TCRdb passed the 5' RACE reads through MiXCR, listing each CDR3 protein once. The sample includes roughly 2 million distinct CDR3 sequences, 49% of them seen just once. Sequencing was performed on blood. The clonotype was recovered from a woman between 40 and 55 years old in good health.

The CDR3 region has the DNA TGCAGTGCTATCAGACAAGAGACCCAGTTCTTC. It codes for CSAIRQETQFF. This chain links TRBV20-1 with TRBJ2-1; D remains ambiguous. The length of the CDR3 is 11 residues. With 4 bases removed from V and 13 bases from J, the gap between germline ends came to 14 bases. Germline CDR1 reads DFQATT; CDR2 reads SNEGSKA (reference sequence).